The TCR beta chain under discussion was sequenced for a study of T-cell reconstitution after alpha-beta-depleted transplantation in children. A TCRbeta library incorporating unique molecular identifiers was prepared. Each CDR3 protein gets one entry after TCRdb re-called the PCR reads with MiXCR. The sample gives roughly 500,000 distinct CDR3 sequences, roughly 18% of which show up once; 2.5% to 4% is in the top ten. CDR1 and CDR2 (germline): MNHEY, SMNVEV (reference sequence). Germline trimming cut 5 bases from V and 4 bases from J; bases unmatched to any gene: 11. The CDR3 length is 16 residues. The chain employs TRBV27 and TRBJ2-7, with 10 bases identical to TRBD1. This sequence originates from a human donor who donated a stem cell graft to a child with acute lymphoblastic leukemia. The source material was PBMCs from the stem cell graft donor, sampled from the stem cell graft. Here the CDR3 reads CASSHGAGTGVYEQYF. CDR3 sequence (DNA): TGTGCCAGCAGTCATGGGGCCGGGACAGGGGTGTACGAGCAGTACTTC.